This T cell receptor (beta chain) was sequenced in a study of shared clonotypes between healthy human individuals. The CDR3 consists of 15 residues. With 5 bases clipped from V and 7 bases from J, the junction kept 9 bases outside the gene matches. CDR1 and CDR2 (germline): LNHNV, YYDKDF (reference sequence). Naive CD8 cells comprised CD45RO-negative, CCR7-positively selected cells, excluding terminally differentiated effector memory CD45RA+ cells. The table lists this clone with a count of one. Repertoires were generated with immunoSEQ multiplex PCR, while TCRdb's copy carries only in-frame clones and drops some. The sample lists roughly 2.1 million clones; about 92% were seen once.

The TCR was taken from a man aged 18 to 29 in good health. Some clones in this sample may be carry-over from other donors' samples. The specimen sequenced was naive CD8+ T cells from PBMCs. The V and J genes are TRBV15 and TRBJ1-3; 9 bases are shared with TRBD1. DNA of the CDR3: TGTGCCACCAGCGGGACAGGGAATGTAGGGAACACCATATATTTT. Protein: CATSGTGNVGNTIYF.